This T cell receptor beta chain was identified during a study of cytomegalovirus exposure and HLA in healthy donors. Whole-study context: Of 300 to 450 genotyped donors, roughly 80% clustered with self-reported Caucasian donors.

General study findings and limits: Fewer N-insertions (relative to the approximately 700-donor mean) were reportedly seen in an Asian-associated ancestry cluster in a later analysis. Rates of TCR association differed by HLA locus in a later analysis, with DRB1 highest and HLA-C lowest.

CDR1 is SEHNR and CDR2 is FQNEAQ in the germline V gene (reference sequence). The V end was cut by 2 bases, the J end by 4 bases, with 4 bases between. The CDR3 is 12 amino acids. PCR used 60 Vbeta primers and 13 Jbeta primers. Generated by immunoSEQ multiplex PCR, the TCRdb table keeps only in-frame clones and is missing some. The table lists under 80,000 clones, less than 85% of them singletons, with approximately 5% in the top ten. The sample holds a few counts of this clone. Antigen: not known. The chain joins TRBV7-9 to TRBJ2-3; no clear D gene. The sequence derives from a woman aged 25 to 45 in good health and CMV-seronegative. Sequenced material: PBMCs. The CDR3 nucleotides read TGTGCCAGCAGCTTACTGTCAGATACGCAGTATTTT. Translating it yields CASSLLSDTQYF.